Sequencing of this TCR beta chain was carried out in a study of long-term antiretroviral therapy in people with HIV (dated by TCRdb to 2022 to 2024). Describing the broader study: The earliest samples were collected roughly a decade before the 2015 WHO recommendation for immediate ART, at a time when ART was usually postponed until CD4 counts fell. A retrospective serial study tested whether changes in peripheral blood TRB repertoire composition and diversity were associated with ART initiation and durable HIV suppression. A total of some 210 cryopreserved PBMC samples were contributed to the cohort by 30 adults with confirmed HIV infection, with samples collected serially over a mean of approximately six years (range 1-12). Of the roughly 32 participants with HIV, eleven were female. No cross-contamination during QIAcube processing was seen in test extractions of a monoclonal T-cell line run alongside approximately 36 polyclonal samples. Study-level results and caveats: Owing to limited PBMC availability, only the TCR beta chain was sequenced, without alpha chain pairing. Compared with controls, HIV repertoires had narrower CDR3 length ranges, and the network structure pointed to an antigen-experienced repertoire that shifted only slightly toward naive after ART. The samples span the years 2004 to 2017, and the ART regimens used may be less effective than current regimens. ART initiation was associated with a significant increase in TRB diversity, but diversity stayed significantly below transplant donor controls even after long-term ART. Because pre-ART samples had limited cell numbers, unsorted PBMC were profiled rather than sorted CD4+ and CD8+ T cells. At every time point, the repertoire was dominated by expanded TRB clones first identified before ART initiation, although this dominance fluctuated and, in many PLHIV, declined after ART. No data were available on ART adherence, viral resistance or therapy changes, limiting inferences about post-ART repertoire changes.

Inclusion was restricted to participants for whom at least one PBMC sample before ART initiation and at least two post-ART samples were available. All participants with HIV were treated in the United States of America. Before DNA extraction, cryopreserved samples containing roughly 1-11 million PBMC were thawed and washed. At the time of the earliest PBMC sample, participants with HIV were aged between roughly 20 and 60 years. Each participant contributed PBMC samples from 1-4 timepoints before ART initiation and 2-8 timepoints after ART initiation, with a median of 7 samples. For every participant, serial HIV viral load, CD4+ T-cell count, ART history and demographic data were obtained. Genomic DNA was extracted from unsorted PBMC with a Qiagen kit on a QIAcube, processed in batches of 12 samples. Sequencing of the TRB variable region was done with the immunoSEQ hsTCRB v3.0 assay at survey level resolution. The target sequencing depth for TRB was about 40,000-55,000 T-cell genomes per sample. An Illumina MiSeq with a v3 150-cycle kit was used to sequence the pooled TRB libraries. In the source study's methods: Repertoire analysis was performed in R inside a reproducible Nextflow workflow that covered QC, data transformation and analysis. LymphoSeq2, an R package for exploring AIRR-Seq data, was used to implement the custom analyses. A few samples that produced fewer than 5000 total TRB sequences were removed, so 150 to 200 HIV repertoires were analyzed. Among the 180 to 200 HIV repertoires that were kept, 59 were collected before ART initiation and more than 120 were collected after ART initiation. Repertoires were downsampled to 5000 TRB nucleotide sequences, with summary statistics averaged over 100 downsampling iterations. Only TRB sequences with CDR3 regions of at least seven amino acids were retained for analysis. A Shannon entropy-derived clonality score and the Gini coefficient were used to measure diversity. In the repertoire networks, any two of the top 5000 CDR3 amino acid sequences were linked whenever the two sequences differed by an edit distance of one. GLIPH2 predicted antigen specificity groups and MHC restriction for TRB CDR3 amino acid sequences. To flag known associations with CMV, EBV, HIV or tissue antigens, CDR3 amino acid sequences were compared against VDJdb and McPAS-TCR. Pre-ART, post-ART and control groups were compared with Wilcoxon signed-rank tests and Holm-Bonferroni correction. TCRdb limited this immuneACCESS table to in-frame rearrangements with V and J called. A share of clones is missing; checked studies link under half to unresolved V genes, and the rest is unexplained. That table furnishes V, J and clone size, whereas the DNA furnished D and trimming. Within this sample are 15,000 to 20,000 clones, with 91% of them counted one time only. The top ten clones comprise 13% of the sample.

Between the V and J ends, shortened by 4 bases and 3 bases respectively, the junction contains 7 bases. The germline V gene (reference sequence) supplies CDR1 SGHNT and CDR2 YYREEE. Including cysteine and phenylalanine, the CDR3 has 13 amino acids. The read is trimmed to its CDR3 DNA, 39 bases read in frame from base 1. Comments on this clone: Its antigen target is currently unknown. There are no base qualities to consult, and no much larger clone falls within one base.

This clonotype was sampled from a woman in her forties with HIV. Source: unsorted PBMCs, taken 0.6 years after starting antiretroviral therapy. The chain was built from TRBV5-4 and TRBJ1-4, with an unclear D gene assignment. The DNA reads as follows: TGTGCCAGCAGCCCGGAAGCTAATGAAAAACTGTTTTTT. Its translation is CASSPEANEKLFF. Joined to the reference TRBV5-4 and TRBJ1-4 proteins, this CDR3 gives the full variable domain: ETGVTQSPTHLIKTRGQQVTLRCSSQSGHNTVSWYQQALGQGPQFIFQYYREEENGRGNFPPRFSGLQFPNYSSELNVNALELDDSALYLCASSPEANEKLFFGSGTQLSVL.